This T cell receptor beta chain was recovered during a study of cytomegalovirus exposure and HLA in healthy donors. Whole-study results and caveats: According to the study, roughly 180 TCR beta chains were cytomegalovirus-associated. Most TCR sequences showed up rarely, but some public TCRs showed up in many donors.

TCRdb keeps only in-frame clones here, not all; method: immunoSEQ multiplex PCR. The profile shows about 160,000 clones, about 90% of them singletons. As concerns this clone: Its target is unknown.

The donors were in the roughly 120-subject validation cohort; that cohort was separate from the approximately 700-subject first cohort. V was pared by 0 bases and J by 8 bases, with 12 bases between. CDR3 size: 14 residues. The germline CDR1 and CDR2 sequences are SGHNT and YYREEE (reference sequence). Specimen: PBMCs. The receptor was isolated from a woman aged 25 to 39 in good health and CMV-seronegative. The chain couples TRBV5-4 to TRBJ1-5, with a weak D call TRBD1 (6 bases). Written as DNA, the CDR3 is TGTGCCAGCAGCTTGGAACCGGACAGAGAGCCCCAGCATTTT. This translates into CASSLEPDREPQHF.